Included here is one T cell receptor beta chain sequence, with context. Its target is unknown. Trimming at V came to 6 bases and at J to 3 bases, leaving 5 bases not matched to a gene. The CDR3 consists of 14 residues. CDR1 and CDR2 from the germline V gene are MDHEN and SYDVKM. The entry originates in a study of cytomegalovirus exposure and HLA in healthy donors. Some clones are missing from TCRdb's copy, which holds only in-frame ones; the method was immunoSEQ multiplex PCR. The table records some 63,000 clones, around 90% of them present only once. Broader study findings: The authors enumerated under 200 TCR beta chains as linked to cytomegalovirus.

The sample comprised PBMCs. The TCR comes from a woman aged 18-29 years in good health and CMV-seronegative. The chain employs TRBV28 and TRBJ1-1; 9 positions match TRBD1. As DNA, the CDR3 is TGTGCCAGCAGCCGCTGGACAGGGGACACTGAAGCTTTCTTT. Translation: CASSRWTGDTEAFF.